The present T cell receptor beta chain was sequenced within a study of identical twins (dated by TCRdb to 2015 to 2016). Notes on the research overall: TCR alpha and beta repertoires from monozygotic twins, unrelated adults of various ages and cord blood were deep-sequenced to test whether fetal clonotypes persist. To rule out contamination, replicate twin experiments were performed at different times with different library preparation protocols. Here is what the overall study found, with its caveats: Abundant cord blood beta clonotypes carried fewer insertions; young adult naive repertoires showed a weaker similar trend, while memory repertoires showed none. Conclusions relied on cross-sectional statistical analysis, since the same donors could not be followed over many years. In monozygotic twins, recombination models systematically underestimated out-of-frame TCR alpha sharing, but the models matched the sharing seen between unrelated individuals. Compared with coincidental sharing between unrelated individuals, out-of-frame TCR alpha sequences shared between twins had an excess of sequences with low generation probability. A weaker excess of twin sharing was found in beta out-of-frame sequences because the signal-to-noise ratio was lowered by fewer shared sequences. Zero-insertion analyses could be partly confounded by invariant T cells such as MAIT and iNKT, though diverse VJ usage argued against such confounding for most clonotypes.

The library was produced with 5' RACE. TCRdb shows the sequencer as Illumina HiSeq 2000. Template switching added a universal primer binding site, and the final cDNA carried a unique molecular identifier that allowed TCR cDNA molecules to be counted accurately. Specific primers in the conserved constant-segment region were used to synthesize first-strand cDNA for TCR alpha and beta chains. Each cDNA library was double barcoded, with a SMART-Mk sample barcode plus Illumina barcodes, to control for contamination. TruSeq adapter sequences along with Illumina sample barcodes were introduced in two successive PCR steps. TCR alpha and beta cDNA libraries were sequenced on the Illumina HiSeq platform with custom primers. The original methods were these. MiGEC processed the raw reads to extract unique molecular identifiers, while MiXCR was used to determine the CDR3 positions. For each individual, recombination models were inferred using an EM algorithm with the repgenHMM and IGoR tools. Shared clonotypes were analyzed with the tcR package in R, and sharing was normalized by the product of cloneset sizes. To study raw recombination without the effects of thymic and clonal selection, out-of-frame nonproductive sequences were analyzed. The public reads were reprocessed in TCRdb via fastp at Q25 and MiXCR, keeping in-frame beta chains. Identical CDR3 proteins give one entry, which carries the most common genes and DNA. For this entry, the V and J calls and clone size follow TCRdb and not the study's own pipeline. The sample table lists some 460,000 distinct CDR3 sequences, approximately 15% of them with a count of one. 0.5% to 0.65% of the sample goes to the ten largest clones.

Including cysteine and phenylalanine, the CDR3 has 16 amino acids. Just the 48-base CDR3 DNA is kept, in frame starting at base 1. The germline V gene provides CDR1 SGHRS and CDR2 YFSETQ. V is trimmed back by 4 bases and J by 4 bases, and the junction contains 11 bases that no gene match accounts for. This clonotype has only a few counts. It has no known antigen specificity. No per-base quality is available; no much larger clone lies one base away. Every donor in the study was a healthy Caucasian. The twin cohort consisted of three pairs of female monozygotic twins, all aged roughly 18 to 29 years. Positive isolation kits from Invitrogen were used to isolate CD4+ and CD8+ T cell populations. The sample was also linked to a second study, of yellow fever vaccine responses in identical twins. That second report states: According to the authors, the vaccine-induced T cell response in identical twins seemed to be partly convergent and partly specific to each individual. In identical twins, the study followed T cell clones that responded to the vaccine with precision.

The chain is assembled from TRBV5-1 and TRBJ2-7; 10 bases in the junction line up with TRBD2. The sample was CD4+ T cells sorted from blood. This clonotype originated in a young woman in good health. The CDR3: CASSHGSSGSGYEQYF. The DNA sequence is TGCGCCAGCAGCCATGGGTCTAGCGGGAGTGGGTACGAGCAGTACTTC.